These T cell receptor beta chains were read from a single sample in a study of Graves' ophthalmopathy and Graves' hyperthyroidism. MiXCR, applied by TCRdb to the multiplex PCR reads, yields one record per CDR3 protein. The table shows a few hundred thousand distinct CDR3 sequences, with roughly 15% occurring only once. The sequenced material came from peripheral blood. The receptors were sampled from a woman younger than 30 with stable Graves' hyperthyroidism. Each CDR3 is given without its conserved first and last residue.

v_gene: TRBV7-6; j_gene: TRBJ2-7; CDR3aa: ASSLVGATYEQY
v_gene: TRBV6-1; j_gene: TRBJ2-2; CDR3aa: ASGGGASNTGELF
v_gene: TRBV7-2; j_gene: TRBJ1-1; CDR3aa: ASTLDSRIEAF
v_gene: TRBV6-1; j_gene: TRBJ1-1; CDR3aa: ASSPPGQVNTEAF
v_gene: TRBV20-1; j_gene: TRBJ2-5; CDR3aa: SARPPLGRRYQETQY
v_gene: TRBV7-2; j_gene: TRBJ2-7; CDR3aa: ASSKQSGGPYEQY
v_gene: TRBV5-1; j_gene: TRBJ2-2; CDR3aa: ASSSSGTNTGELF
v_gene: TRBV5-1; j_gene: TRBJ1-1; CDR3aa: ASSLVGMNTEAF
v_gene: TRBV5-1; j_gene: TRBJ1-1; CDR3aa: ASSPDADRTEAF
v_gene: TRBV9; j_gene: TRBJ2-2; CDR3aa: ASSGQGAPTGELF
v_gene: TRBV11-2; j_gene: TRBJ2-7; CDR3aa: ASSRLGGSYEQY
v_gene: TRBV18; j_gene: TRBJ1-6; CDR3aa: ASSQGAHNSPLH
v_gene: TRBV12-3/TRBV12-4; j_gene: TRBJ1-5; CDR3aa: ASSSRDGISNQPQH
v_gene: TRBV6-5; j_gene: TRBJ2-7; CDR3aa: ASSYGGTSYQQY
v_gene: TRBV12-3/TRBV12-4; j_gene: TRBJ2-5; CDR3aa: ASKSGGSQETQY
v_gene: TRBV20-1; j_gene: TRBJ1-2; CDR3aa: SARDATGSGYT
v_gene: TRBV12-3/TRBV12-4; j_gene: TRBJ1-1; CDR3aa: ASTQDSYTEAF
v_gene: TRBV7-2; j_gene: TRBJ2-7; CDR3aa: ASSLTGRSYEQY
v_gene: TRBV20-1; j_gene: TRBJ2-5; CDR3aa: SAREDTQETQY
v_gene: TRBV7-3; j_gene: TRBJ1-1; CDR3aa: ASSRTGGITEAF
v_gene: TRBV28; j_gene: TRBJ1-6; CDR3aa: ARSLGELKSPLH
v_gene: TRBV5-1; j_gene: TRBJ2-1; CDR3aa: ASSDQSAGPEQF
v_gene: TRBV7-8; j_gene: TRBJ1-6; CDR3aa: ASSLGGDRSPLH
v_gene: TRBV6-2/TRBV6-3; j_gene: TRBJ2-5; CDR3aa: ASSYSMPGSQETQY
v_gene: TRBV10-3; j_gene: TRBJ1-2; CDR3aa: AISPDRDSHGYT
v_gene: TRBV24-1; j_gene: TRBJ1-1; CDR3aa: ATRPGTEDSTEAF
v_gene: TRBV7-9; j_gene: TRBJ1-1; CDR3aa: ASSLRAAENTEAF
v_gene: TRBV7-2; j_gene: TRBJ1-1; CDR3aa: ASSLVVLEGTEAF
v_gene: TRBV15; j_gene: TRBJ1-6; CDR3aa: ATGGSSYNSPLH
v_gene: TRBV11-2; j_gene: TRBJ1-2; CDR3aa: ASSPTSLEGYT
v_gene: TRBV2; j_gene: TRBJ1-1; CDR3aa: ASSDWPGEAF
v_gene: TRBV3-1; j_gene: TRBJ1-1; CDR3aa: ASSRSGTGGTEAF
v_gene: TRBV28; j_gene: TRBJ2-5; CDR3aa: ASSSGEETQY
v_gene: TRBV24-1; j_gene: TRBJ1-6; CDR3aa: APMGCGLSQKSPLH
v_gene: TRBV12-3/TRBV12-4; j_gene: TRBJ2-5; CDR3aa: ASSFVSGLQETQY
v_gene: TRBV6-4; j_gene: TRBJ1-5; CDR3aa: ASSDYDRTLNQPQH
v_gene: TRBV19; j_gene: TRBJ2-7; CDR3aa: ASWGTGSFEQY
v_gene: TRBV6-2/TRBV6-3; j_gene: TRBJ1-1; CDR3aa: ASGLGTFAEAF
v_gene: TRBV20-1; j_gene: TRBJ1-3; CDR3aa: SARDGTTGNTIY
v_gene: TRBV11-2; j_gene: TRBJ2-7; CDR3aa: ASSLEGAVTYEQY